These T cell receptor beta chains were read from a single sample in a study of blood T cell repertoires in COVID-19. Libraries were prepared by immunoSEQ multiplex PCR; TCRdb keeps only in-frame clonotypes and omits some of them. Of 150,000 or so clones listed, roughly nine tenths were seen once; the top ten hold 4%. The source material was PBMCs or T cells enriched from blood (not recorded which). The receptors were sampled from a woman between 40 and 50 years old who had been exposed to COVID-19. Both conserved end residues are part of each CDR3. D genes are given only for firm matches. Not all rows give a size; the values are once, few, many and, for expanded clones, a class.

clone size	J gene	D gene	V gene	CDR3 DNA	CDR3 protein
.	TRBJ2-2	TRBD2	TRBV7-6	TGTGCCAGCAGCCAAACTAGCGGGGGGCTCACCGGGGAGCTGTTTTTT	CASSQTSGGLTGELFF
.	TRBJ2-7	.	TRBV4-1	TGCGCCAGCAGCTTAGCGTTCGACTACGAGCAGTACTTC	CASSLAFDYEQYF
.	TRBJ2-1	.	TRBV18	TGTGCCAGCTCACCAAGACAGGTTAACAATGAGCAGTTCTTC	CASSPRQVNNEQFF
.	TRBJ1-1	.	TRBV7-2	TGTGCCAGCAGCTTTGCCAGGAACACTGAAGCTTTCTTT	CASSFARNTEAFF
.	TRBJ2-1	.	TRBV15	TGTGCCACCACCCGACAGTCCAATGAGCAGTTCTTC	CATTRQSNEQFF
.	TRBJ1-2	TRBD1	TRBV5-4	TGTGCCAGCAGCACGACAGGGGGAATTAGTACGGGCTACACCTTC	CASSTTGGISTGYTF
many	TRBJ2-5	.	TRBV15	TGTGCCACCAGCAGAGATGGGGGCGCGACTCGGGAGACCCAGTACTTC	CATSRDGGATRETQYF
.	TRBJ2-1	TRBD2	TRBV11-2	TGTGCCAGCAGCTCTACGGTGGGACTAGGGCTGTACAATGAGCAGTTCTTC	CASSSTVGLGLYNEQFF
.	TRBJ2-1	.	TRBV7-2	TGTGCCAGCAGTAAAAGGACAGTATCCTACAATGAGCAGTTCTTC	CASSKRTVSYNEQFF
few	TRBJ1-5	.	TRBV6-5	TGTGCCAGCAAGACGGACGGGAATAGCAATCAGCCCCAGCATTTT	CASKTDGNSNQPQHF
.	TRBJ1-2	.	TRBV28	TGTGCCAGCAGTAAAACAGGGATCGGTGGCTACACCTTC	CASSKTGIGGYTF
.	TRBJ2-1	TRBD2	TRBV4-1	TGCGCCAGCAGCCAACCATACTCTAGCGGAAGCTCCTACAATGAGCAGTTCTTC	CASSQPYSSGSSYNEQFF
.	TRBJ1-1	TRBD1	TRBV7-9	TGTGCCAGCAGCACCTCCGGGACAGTAACTGAAGCTTTCTTT	CASSTSGTVTEAFF
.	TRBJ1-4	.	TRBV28	TGTGCCAGCAGCCCCGGGGGTGCTAATGAAAAACTGTTTTTT	CASSPGGANEKLFF
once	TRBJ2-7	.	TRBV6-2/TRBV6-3	TGTGCCAGCAGTTACGATGGTTCCCTATCCTACGAGCAGTACTTC	CASSYDGSLSYEQYF
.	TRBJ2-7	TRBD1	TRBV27	TGTGCCAGCAGTATCAACCTGGGACAGGGGGCTTACGAGCAGTACTTC	CASSINLGQGAYEQYF
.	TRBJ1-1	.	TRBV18	TGTGCCAGCTCACCAGCCCTCCAAGGGGACACTGAAGCTTTCTTT	CASSPALQGDTEAFF
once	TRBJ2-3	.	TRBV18	TGTGCCAGCTCACGGGTAGCGCACGGAACCAGTCGCGCAGATACGCAGTATTTT	CASSRVAHGTSRADTQYF
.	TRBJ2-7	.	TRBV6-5	TGTGCCAGCAGTTACTCGAGGCAGTTCTACGAGCAGTACTTC	CASSYSRQFYEQYF
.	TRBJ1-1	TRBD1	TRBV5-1	TGCGCCAGCAGCTATACCGACAGGGGGGCGAACACTGAAGCTTTCTTT	CASSYTDRGANTEAFF
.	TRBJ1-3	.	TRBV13	TGTGCCAGCAGCCGGGGGAGCTCTGGAAACACCATATATTTT	CASSRGSSGNTIYF
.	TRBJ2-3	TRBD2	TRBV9	TGTGCCAGCAGCGGCGCGGGACTAGCAGTACCAGATACGCAGTATTTT	CASSGAGLAVPDTQYF
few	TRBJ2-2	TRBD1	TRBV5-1	TGCGCCAGCAGCTTGGCTACAGGGGGCACCGGGGAGCTGTTTTTT	CASSLATGGTGELFF
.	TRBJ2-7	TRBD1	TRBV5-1	TGCGCCAGCAGCGGCCCGGGACAGGGTAACTACGAGCAGTACTTC	CASSGPGQGNYEQYF
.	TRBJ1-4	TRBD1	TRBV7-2	TGTGCCAGCAGCTCGGGACAGGGACGCGAAAAACTGTTTTTT	CASSSGQGREKLFF
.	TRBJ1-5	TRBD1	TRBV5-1	TGCGCCAGCAGCCAGACAGGGGTAGGGAATCAGCCCCAGCATTTT	CASSQTGVGNQPQHF
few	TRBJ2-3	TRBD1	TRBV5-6	TGTGCCAGCAGCTTAACGACAGGGGGTTTGGATACGCAGTATTTT	CASSLTTGGLDTQYF
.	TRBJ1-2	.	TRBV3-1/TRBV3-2	TGTGCCAGCAGCCAAAAGGGCGTCGGGGTTGGCTACACCTTC	CASSQKGVGVGYTF
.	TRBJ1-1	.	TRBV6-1	TGTGCCAGCAGAGAAATACAGCCTCCGTGGAACACTGAAGCTTTCTTT	CASREIQPPWNTEAFF
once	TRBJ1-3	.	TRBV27	TGTGCCAGCAGTTTATCGCCGGGGGACGGAAACACCATATATTTT	CASSLSPGDGNTIYF
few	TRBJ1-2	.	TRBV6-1	TGTGCCAGCAGTGAATCTTATGGCTACACCTTC	CASSESYGYTF
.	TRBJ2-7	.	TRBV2	TGTGCCAGCATGGTCGGGAACCTTGGGGAGCAGTACTTC	CASMVGNLGEQYF
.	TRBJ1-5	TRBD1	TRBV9	TGTGCCAGCAGCGAGGGACAGGGGGATCGCAATCAGCCCCAGCATTTT	CASSEGQGDRNQPQHF
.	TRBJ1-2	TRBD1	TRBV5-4	TGTGCCAGCACCCGGGGGACAGGGGACCTGGGCTATGGCTACACCTTC	CASTRGTGDLGYGYTF
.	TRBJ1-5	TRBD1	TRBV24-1	TGTGCCACCAGTGATTCTCAGGGGGCACAGAATCAGCCCCAGCATTTT	CATSDSQGAQNQPQHF
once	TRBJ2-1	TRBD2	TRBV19	TGTGCCAGTAGTATACTAGCGGGCTACAATGAGCAGTTCTTC	CASSILAGYNEQFF
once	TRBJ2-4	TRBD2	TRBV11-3	TGTGCCAGCAGCTTAGGGGTAGCGGGGGGGAAAAACATTCAGTACTTC	CASSLGVAGGKNIQYF
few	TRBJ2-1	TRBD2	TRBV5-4	TGTGCCAGCAGCTTGGAACTAGCGGGGGGGAAGGATGAGCAGTTCTTC	CASSLELAGGKDEQFF
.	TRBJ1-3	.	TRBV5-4	TGTGCCAGCACCTCGGAGGGGCGTTTAAACACCATATATTTT	CASTSEGRLNTIYF
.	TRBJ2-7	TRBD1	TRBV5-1	TGCGCCAGCAGCCCTCCGGGACAGGGGTACGAGCAGTACTTC	CASSPPGQGYEQYF
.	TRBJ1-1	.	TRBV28	TGTGCCAGCAGTTTACGGGTCGGGTCCCAGAACACTGAAGCTTTCTTT	CASSLRVGSQNTEAFF
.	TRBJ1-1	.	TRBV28	TGTGCCAGCATTAGAGCCACTGAAGCTTTCTTT	CASIRATEAFF
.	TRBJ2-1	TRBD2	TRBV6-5	TGTGCCAGCGCCCTAGCGGGAGTTTTTAATGAGCAGTTCTTC	CASALAGVFNEQFF
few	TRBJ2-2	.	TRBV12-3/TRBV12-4	TGTGCCAGCAGCCTGACACGTTCCGGGGAGCTGTTTTTT	CASSLTRSGELFF
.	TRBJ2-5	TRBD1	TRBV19	TGTGCCAGTAGTATTCCCGGGACAGGCGAGGAGACCCAGTACTTC	CASSIPGTGEETQYF
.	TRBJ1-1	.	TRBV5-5	TGTGCCAGCAGCTTGGGTCAGGGAGGGACTGAAGCTTTCTTT	CASSLGQGGTEAFF
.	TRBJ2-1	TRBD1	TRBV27	TGTGCCAGCAGTGCAGGGGGCTACTCCTACAATGAGCAGTTCTTC	CASSAGGYSYNEQFF
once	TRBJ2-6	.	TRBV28	TGTGCCAGCAGTTTCCCCCGGGCTGGGGCCAACGTCCTGACTTTC	CASSFPRAGANVLTF
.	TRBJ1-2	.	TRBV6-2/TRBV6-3	TGTGCCAGCAGTTACGACAGGCTGGACTATGGCTACACCTTC	CASSYDRLDYGYTF
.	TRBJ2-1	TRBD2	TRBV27	TGTGCCAGCAGCGGACTAGCCCTGATGAGGGGTGAGCAGTTCTTC	CASSGLALMRGEQFF
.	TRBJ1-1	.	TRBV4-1	TGCGCCAGCAGCCCCGCTGGGGGAGGCACTGAAGCTTTCTTT	CASSPAGGGTEAFF